These T cell receptor beta chains were read from a single sample in a study of blood T cells in healthy people across ages. MiXCR was run by TCRdb on the 5' RACE reads, yielding one entry per CDR3 protein. The sample has some 710,000 distinct CDR3 sequences, over 20% seen once. The sample taken for sequencing was blood. These receptors all stem from a man between 65 and 80 years old in good health. Both conserved end residues are part of each CDR3. The D gene is left open where the match is weak. Only part of the rows carry a size: once, few, many, or a class if the clone is expanded.

D gene: -
CDR3 length: 13
V gene: TRBV5-1
clone size: few
J gene: TRBJ2-5
CDR3 protein: CASSLPPSEPQYF
CDR3 DNA: TGCGCCAGCAGCTTGCCCCCTAGCGAGCCCCAGTACTTC

D gene: TRBD2
CDR3 length: 15
V gene: TRBV29-1
clone size: few
J gene: TRBJ2-7
CDR3 protein: CSVADIRLATYEQYF
CDR3 DNA: TGCAGCGTCGCCGACATCCGACTAGCAACCTACGAGCAGTACTTC

D gene: -
CDR3 length: 13
V gene: TRBV12-3/TRBV12-4
clone size: few
J gene: TRBJ2-7
CDR3 protein: CASSLGLPYEQYF
CDR3 DNA: TGTGCCAGCTCCTTGGGTCTTCCCTACGAGCAGTACTTC

D gene: -
CDR3 length: 15
V gene: TRBV10-3
clone size: few
J gene: TRBJ2-2
CDR3 protein: CAIKGTPLNTGELFF
CDR3 DNA: TGTGCCATCAAAGGGACTCCCCTTAACACCGGGGAGCTGTTTTTT

D gene: TRBD2
CDR3 length: 16
V gene: TRBV12-3/TRBV12-4
clone size: -
J gene: TRBJ2-3
CDR3 protein: CASSLESGGTGDTQYF
CDR3 DNA: TGTGCCAGCAGTTTAGAGTCGGGGGGTACGGGGGATACGCAGTATTTT

D gene: -
CDR3 length: 12
V gene: TRBV20-1
clone size: -
J gene: TRBJ1-2
CDR3 protein: CSVHKLGAGYTF
CDR3 DNA: TGCAGTGTACATAAACTCGGGGCAGGCTACACCTTC

D gene: -
CDR3 length: 14
V gene: TRBV10-3
clone size: few
J gene: TRBJ2-3
CDR3 protein: CAISVGQSTDTQYF
CDR3 DNA: TGTGCCATCAGTGTCGGACAGAGCACAGATACGCAGTATTTT

D gene: TRBD2
CDR3 length: 17
V gene: TRBV6-5
clone size: few
J gene: TRBJ2-2
CDR3 protein: CASSYLAGGTSTGELFF
CDR3 DNA: TGTGCCAGCAGTTACTTAGCGGGGGGGACGAGCACCGGGGAGCTGTTTTTT

D gene: TRBD1
CDR3 length: 12
V gene: TRBV24-1
clone size: few
J gene: TRBJ2-1
CDR3 protein: CATSDSPGQLFF
CDR3 DNA: TGTGCCACCAGTGATTCCCCGGGACAGTTGTTCTTC

D gene: -
CDR3 length: 14
V gene: TRBV7-9
clone size: few
J gene: TRBJ1-6
CDR3 protein: CASSSTGSNSPLHF
CDR3 DNA: TGTGCCAGCAGTTCCACAGGGTCTAATTCACCCCTCCACTTT

D gene: -
CDR3 length: 14
V gene: TRBV5-1
clone size: few
J gene: TRBJ2-5
CDR3 protein: CAGSSGLIQETQYF
CDR3 DNA: TGCGCCGGCAGCTCAGGACTTATTCAAGAGACCCAGTACTTC

D gene: TRBD1
CDR3 length: 15
V gene: TRBV5-5
clone size: few
J gene: TRBJ1-5
CDR3 protein: CASSLTGGTEGPQHF
CDR3 DNA: TGTGCCAGCAGCTTGACAGGGGGGACAGAAGGACCCCAGCATTTT

D gene: -
CDR3 length: 14
V gene: TRBV12-3/TRBV12-4
clone size: many
J gene: TRBJ2-7
CDR3 protein: CASSPSDWTYEQYF
CDR3 DNA: TGTGCCAGCAGTCCCAGTGACTGGACCTACGAGCAGTACTTC

D gene: -
CDR3 length: 11
V gene: TRBV12-3/TRBV12-4
clone size: many
J gene: TRBJ1-4
CDR3 protein: CASSNSEKLFF
CDR3 DNA: TGTGCCAGCAGTAATAGTGAAAAACTGTTTTTT

D gene: TRBD2
CDR3 length: 15
V gene: TRBV5-1
clone size: -
J gene: TRBJ2-5
CDR3 protein: CASSLTSGSEETQYF
CDR3 DNA: TGCGCCAGCAGTTTGACTAGCGGGAGTGAAGAGACCCAGTACTTC

D gene: -
CDR3 length: 13
V gene: TRBV29-1
clone size: -
J gene: TRBJ1-1
CDR3 protein: CSVEGEMNTEAFF
CDR3 DNA: TGCAGCGTTGAAGGGGAGATGAACACTGAAGCTTTCTTT

D gene: -
CDR3 length: 13
V gene: TRBV6-5
clone size: many
J gene: TRBJ1-2
CDR3 protein: CASSPDRLYGYTF
CDR3 DNA: TGTGCCAGCAGCCCAGACAGGCTCTATGGCTACACCTTC

D gene: TRBD2
CDR3 length: 13
V gene: TRBV10-3
clone size: few
J gene: TRBJ2-1
CDR3 protein: CAITQRENNEQFF
CDR3 DNA: TGTGCCATCACCCAGCGGGAGAACAATGAGCAGTTCTTC

D gene: -
CDR3 length: 15
V gene: TRBV20-1
clone size: -
J gene: TRBJ2-2
CDR3 protein: CSAPLGGAASGELFF
CDR3 DNA: TGCAGTGCTCCCCTAGGAGGGGCGGCGAGCGGGGAGCTGTTTTTT

D gene: -
CDR3 length: 13
V gene: TRBV25-1
clone size: few
J gene: TRBJ2-5
CDR3 protein: CASSAAGWETQYF
CDR3 DNA: TGTGCCAGCAGTGCGGCAGGGTGGGAGACCCAGTACTTC

D gene: -
CDR3 length: 15
V gene: TRBV9
clone size: few
J gene: TRBJ2-2
CDR3 protein: CASSVRATDTGELFF
CDR3 DNA: TGTGCCAGCAGCGTAAGGGCCACAGACACCGGGGAGCTGTTTTTT

D gene: -
CDR3 length: 16
V gene: TRBV20-1
clone size: few
J gene: TRBJ2-1
CDR3 protein: CSAQGYRRSSYNEQFF
CDR3 DNA: TGCAGTGCTCAGGGTTATAGGCGTAGCTCCTACAATGAGCAGTTCTTC

D gene: TRBD2
CDR3 length: 16
V gene: TRBV4-3
clone size: -
J gene: TRBJ2-3
CDR3 protein: CASSQDTSASTDTQYF
CDR3 DNA: TGCGCCAGCAGCCAAGATACTAGCGCAAGCACAGATACGCAGTATTTT

D gene: TRBD1
CDR3 length: 15
V gene: TRBV7-8
clone size: -
J gene: TRBJ1-5
CDR3 protein: CASSWTGSGNQPQHF
CDR3 DNA: TGTGCCAGCAGCTGGACAGGGTCGGGCAATCAGCCCCAGCATTTT

D gene: -
CDR3 length: 13
V gene: TRBV3-1
clone size: -
J gene: TRBJ2-7
CDR3 protein: CASSQVLTAEQYF
CDR3 DNA: TGTGCCAGCAGCCAAGTATTGACGGCGGAGCAGTACTTC

D gene: -
CDR3 length: 15
V gene: TRBV5-5
clone size: few
J gene: TRBJ2-1
CDR3 protein: CASSLVRAIGGEQFF
CDR3 DNA: TGTGCCAGCAGCTTGGTCAGGGCCATAGGCGGTGAGCAGTTCTTC

D gene: TRBD1
CDR3 length: 14
V gene: TRBV27
clone size: few
J gene: TRBJ2-1
CDR3 protein: CASNDRGPYNEQFF
CDR3 DNA: TGTGCCAGCAACGACAGGGGGCCTTACAATGAGCAGTTCTTC

D gene: -
CDR3 length: 12
V gene: TRBV21-1
clone size: -
J gene: TRBJ1-2
CDR3 protein: CASSKGGRGYTF
CDR3 DNA: TGTGCCAGCAGCAAAGGGGGGCGAGGCTACACCTTC

D gene: TRBD1
CDR3 length: 15
V gene: TRBV20-1
clone size: many
J gene: TRBJ1-4
CDR3 protein: CSARDRHRGVEKLFF
CDR3 DNA: TGCAGTGCTAGAGATAGACACAGGGGCGTCGAAAAACTGTTTTTT

D gene: TRBD2
CDR3 length: 18
V gene: TRBV7-2
clone size: -
J gene: TRBJ2-5
CDR3 protein: CASSLTYLLAGNQETQYF
CDR3 DNA: TGTGCCAGCAGCTTAACCTATTTACTAGCGGGGAACCAAGAGACCCAGTACTTC

D gene: -
CDR3 length: 12
V gene: TRBV20-1
clone size: -
J gene: TRBJ2-5
CDR3 protein: CSALRGAKTQYF
CDR3 DNA: TGCAGTGCTCTTCGGGGTGCGAAGACCCAGTACTTC

D gene: TRBD2
CDR3 length: 16
V gene: TRBV7-7
clone size: -
J gene: TRBJ2-3
CDR3 protein: CASGLGTSGRPDTQYF
CDR3 DNA: TGTGCCAGCGGCTTGGGAACTAGCGGGCGCCCAGATACGCAGTATTTT

D gene: -
CDR3 length: 16
V gene: TRBV7-6
clone size: few
J gene: TRBJ1-4
CDR3 protein: CASSLWGGAGDEKLFF
CDR3 DNA: TGTGCCAGCAGCTTATGGGGAGGGGCAGGGGATGAAAAACTGTTTTTT

D gene: TRBD1
CDR3 length: 13
V gene: TRBV29-1
clone size: -
J gene: TRBJ1-1
CDR3 protein: CSVGRTGVAEAFF
CDR3 DNA: TGCAGCGTTGGACGGACAGGGGTTGCTGAAGCTTTCTTT

D gene: -
CDR3 length: 15
V gene: TRBV20-1
clone size: few
J gene: TRBJ1-4
CDR3 protein: CSARNPGATNEKLFF
CDR3 DNA: TGCAGTGCTAGGAATCCAGGGGCAACTAATGAAAAACTGTTTTTT

D gene: -
CDR3 length: 15
V gene: TRBV7-3
clone size: -
J gene: TRBJ2-1
CDR3 protein: CASSFGWPRGYEQFF
CDR3 DNA: TGTGCCAGCAGCTTTGGGTGGCCTAGGGGGTATGAGCAGTTCTTC

D gene: TRBD2
CDR3 length: 19
V gene: TRBV7-9
clone size: -
J gene: TRBJ2-5
CDR3 protein: CASSLAHWGLAGGPETQYF
CDR3 DNA: TGTGCCAGCAGCTTAGCTCATTGGGGACTAGCGGGAGGACCAGAGACCCAGTACTTC

D gene: TRBD1
CDR3 length: 14
V gene: TRBV7-8
clone size: few
J gene: TRBJ1-1
CDR3 protein: CASSVNRGNTEAFF
CDR3 DNA: TGTGCCAGCAGCGTAAACAGGGGGAACACTGAAGCTTTCTTT

D gene: TRBD2
CDR3 length: 16
V gene: TRBV7-8
clone size: many
J gene: TRBJ2-7
CDR3 protein: CASSPKGLAGAYEQYF
CDR3 DNA: TGTGCCAGCAGCCCCAAAGGACTAGCGGGGGCCTACGAGCAGTACTTC

D gene: -
CDR3 length: 12
V gene: TRBV12-3/TRBV12-4
clone size: few
J gene: TRBJ2-1
CDR3 protein: CASSLGGAEQFF
CDR3 DNA: TGTGCCAGCAGTTTAGGGGGTGCGGAGCAGTTCTTC

D gene: -
CDR3 length: 13
V gene: TRBV12-3/TRBV12-4
clone size: few
J gene: TRBJ2-3
CDR3 protein: CASSSRGNDTQYF
CDR3 DNA: TGTGCCAGCAGTTCCAGGGGAAATGATACGCAGTATTTT

D gene: -
CDR3 length: 15
V gene: TRBV15
clone size: few
J gene: TRBJ2-5
CDR3 protein: CATAPNARGKETQYF
CDR3 DNA: TGTGCCACCGCCCCCAACGCGAGAGGGAAAGAGACCCAGTACTTC

D gene: -
CDR3 length: 14
V gene: TRBV7-2
clone size: few
J gene: TRBJ1-3
CDR3 protein: CASSGQLSGNTIYF
CDR3 DNA: TGTGCCAGCAGCGGACAGCTCTCTGGAAACACCATATATTTT

D gene: -
CDR3 length: 13
V gene: TRBV27
clone size: once
J gene: TRBJ2-7
CDR3 protein: CASTYPDGYEQYF
CDR3 DNA: TGTGCCAGCACCTATCCCGATGGCTACGAGCAGTACTTC

D gene: TRBD1
CDR3 length: 14
V gene: TRBV29-1
clone size: -
J gene: TRBJ2-7
CDR3 protein: CSDSWTGGIYEQYF
CDR3 DNA: TGCAGCGATTCCTGGACAGGGGGCATCTACGAGCAGTACTTC

D gene: TRBD1
CDR3 length: 15
V gene: TRBV6-6
clone size: -
J gene: TRBJ2-6
CDR3 protein: CASSDRGPGANVLTF
CDR3 DNA: TGTGCCAGCAGCGACAGGGGGCCTGGGGCCAACGTCCTGACTTTC

D gene: -
CDR3 length: 14
V gene: TRBV12-3/TRBV12-4
clone size: -
J gene: TRBJ2-1
CDR3 protein: CASSLSSGGDEQFF
CDR3 DNA: TGTGCCAGCAGTTTATCCTCCGGTGGAGATGAGCAGTTCTTC

D gene: -
CDR3 length: 14
V gene: TRBV20-1
clone size: -
J gene: TRBJ2-5
CDR3 protein: CSARNTGAGETQYF
CDR3 DNA: TGCAGTGCTAGAAATACAGGGGCGGGGGAGACCCAGTACTTC

D gene: -
CDR3 length: 14
V gene: TRBV5-1
clone size: few
J gene: TRBJ1-1
CDR3 protein: CASSLAEGVTEAFF
CDR3 DNA: TGCGCCAGCAGCTTGGCCGAAGGGGTGACTGAAGCTTTCTTT

D gene: -
CDR3 length: 15
V gene: TRBV29-1
clone size: few
J gene: TRBJ2-3
CDR3 protein: CSVATLGVSTDTQYF
CDR3 DNA: TGCAGCGTTGCAACGTTGGGGGTGAGCACAGATACGCAGTATTTT

D gene: -
CDR3 length: 15
V gene: TRBV4-1
clone size: -
J gene: TRBJ2-5
CDR3 protein: CASSQVYLEQETQYF
CDR3 DNA: TGCGCCAGCAGCCAAGTATACCTTGAGCAAGAGACCCAGTACTTC

D gene: TRBD2
CDR3 length: 15
V gene: TRBV7-3
clone size: -
J gene: TRBJ2-5
CDR3 protein: CASSLTGLAGETQYF
CDR3 DNA: TGTGCCAGCAGCTTAACCGGACTAGCCGGAGAGACCCAGTACTTC

D gene: TRBD2
CDR3 length: 14
V gene: TRBV6-6
clone size: many
J gene: TRBJ2-1
CDR3 protein: CASLYPGGGNEQFF
CDR3 DNA: TGTGCCAGCCTATACCCGGGGGGAGGCAATGAGCAGTTCTTC

D gene: -
CDR3 length: 15
V gene: TRBV5-1
clone size: few
J gene: TRBJ2-5
CDR3 protein: CASSLGSRAQETQYF
CDR3 DNA: TGCGCCAGCAGCTTGGGGTCCCGGGCCCAAGAGACCCAGTACTTC

D gene: -
CDR3 length: 14
V gene: TRBV12-3/TRBV12-4
clone size: many
J gene: TRBJ1-2
CDR3 protein: CASSFNQRNYGYTF
CDR3 DNA: TGTGCCAGCAGTTTTAACCAGAGGAACTATGGCTACACCTTC